This TCR beta chain was identified during a study of cytomegalovirus exposure and HLA in healthy donors. Primers: 60 Vbeta forward and 13 Jbeta reverse. Assay used: immunoSEQ multiplex PCR; TCRdb lists only in-frame clones, some missing. Of roughly 140,000 clones in the sample, 60% to 80% were seen once. CDR1 and CDR2 from the germline V gene are SGHRS and YFSETQ. This CDR3 spans 14 amino acids. Trimming pared 4 bases from V and 6 bases from J, leaving 16 bases between. The sample taken for sequencing was PBMCs. This clonotype originated in a male donor in good health and CMV-seronegative. This chain joins TRBV5-1 and TRBJ1-2; D ambiguous. CDR3 residues: CASSLPTGSDGYTF. The CDR3 DNA follows: TGCGCCAGCAGCCTTCCGACGGGGTCTGATGGCTACACCTTC. The full variable domain, its missing parts supplied by reference TRBV5-1 and TRBJ1-2, is KAGVTQTPRYLIKTRGQQVTLSCSPISGHRSVSWYQQTPGQGLQFLFEYFSETQRNKGNFPGRFSGRQFSNSRSEMNVSTLELGDSALYLCASSLPTGSDGYTFGSGTRLTVV.